This TCR beta chain originates from a study of vaccination effects on CD4 cells after COVID-19. Findings and caveats of the study: Late post-vaccination samples showed marked contraction of infection- and vaccine-induced clones. Healthy vaccinees had only 1 of 255 vaccine-induced clones cross-react with common cold coronaviruses.

Worth noting for this clone: Its antigen is still unknown.

Looked up from germline, CDR1 is MDHEN and CDR2 is SYDVKM. The V gene end was trimmed by 6 bases and the J gene end by 4 bases; junction bases not matched to a gene: 10. The CDR3 runs 15 residues. The ViraFEST assay expanded antigen-specific CD4+ T cells with viral peptide pools before sequencing. Following a roughly 11-day culture, CD4+ T cells were purified. Each vaccine recipient was nucleocapsid antibody negative and had no prior SARS-CoV-2 infection. They grew some 2 million PBMC in each well, adding 9.5 to 10 IU/ml IL-2 and 10 ug/ml peptides. Fresh IL-2-containing medium replaced half the medium on days 3 and 7. TCRdb's copy holds only in-frame clones and misses some; the assay was immunoSEQ multiplex PCR. The sample lists about 73,000 clones, around 78% occurring once.

This receptor was obtained from a human donor who received a COVID-19 vaccine. The V gene is TRBV28, the J gene TRBJ1-2, with TRBD1 identical over 8 bases. This material consisted of CD4+ T cells from PBMCs cultured with SARS-CoV-2 spike peptides, taken before COVID-19 vaccination. The CDR3 protein is CASSYGTGPLYGYTF. CDR3 sequence (DNA): TGTGCCAGCAGCTACGGGACAGGCCCGCTCTATGGCTACACCTTC.